Each of the 32 T cell receptor beta chains below was sequenced from the same sample in a study of blood T cell repertoires in COVID-19 (TCRdb year 2020). The library came from the immunoSEQ multiplex PCR assay. The clones in this table, taken by TCRdb from immuneACCESS, are in-frame only. Not every clone is retained; where verified, under half of the shortfall comes from an unresolved V gene, and the cause of the rest is unknown. For this sample there are under 250,000 clones; about four fifths appear just once. The leading ten clones occupy less than 3.5% of the sample. Sequencing was performed on peripheral blood. These receptor sequences come from a man in his fifties or sixties with active or convalescent COVID-19.

This rearrangement joins TRBV5-3 to TRBJ2-3; tentative D call: TRBD2 (7 bases). TRBV5-3 qualifies as an ORF whose function is uncertain. V was clipped by 6 bases and J by 4 bases, with 18 bases between them. The length of the CDR3 is 15 residues. CDR3 nucleotides: TGTGCCAGAACCAGAGGGGGAGGGCGTTCAGATACGCAGTATTTT. It yields the protein CARTRGGGRSDTQYF.

The chain combines TRBV9 with TRBJ2-7, with unresolved D. Germline CDR1 reads SGDLS; CDR2 reads YYNGEE. V lost 4 bases, J lost 3 bases, and 11 bases lay in between. The CDR3 extends over 13 amino acids. CDR3 region: CASSPSLFYEQYF. CDR3 coding DNA: TGTGCCAGCAGCCCCAGTCTTTTCTACGAGCAGTACTTC.

V gene TRBV7-9 combines with J gene TRBJ1-1; D remains ambiguous. Trimming removed 1 base from V and 0 bases from J, with 9 bases in between. Germline V CDR1 and CDR2: SEHNR, FQNEAQ (reference sequence). This CDR3 spans 15 amino acids. CDR3: CASSLGGGMNTEAFF. The CDR3 DNA reads as TGTGCCAGCAGCTTAGGGGGAGGAATGAACACTGAAGCTTTCTTT.

This clone has just one count. V gene TRBV10-2 combines with J gene TRBJ2-2; 8 nucleotides match TRBD1. This CDR3 spans 15 amino acids. J was trimmed by 1 base and V by 3 bases; bases with no gene match: 1. Germline-derived CDR1 and CDR2 are WSHSY and SAAADI. The CDR3 reads CASSEGTGNTGELFF. As DNA, the CDR3 is TGCGCCAGCAGTGAAGGGACAGGGAACACCGGGGAGCTGTTTTTT.

This clone was picked up one time. This chain links TRBV9 with TRBJ1-2; weak D call: TRBD1 (5 bases). CDR1 and CDR2 from the germline V gene are SGDLS and YYNGEE. V was pared by 3 bases and J by 0 bases, with 12 bases between. The CDR3 sequence is 15 residues long. The CDR3, as DNA: TGTGCCAGCAGCGCTGGTCTGACAGCTAACTATGGCTACACCTTC. This codes for CASSAGLTANYGYTF. Full variable domain (rest looked up from reference TRBV9 and TRBJ1-2): DSGVTQTPKHLITATGQRVTLRCSPRSGDLSVYWYQQSLDQGLQFLIQYYNGEERAKGNILERFSAQQFPDLHSELNLSSLELGDSALYFCASSAGLTANYGYTFGSGTRLTVV.

This clone occurred once. J is TRBJ1-1 and V is TRBV4-3, with no clear D. V shed 1 base and J shed 5 bases, with 11 bases lying between them. The CDR3 consists of 14 residues. Germline V gene data show CDR1 as LGHNA and CDR2 as YSLEER. The CDR3 DNA follows: TGCGCCAGCAGCCAAGTGGTAACGAGGACTGAAGCTTTCTTT. This gives the protein CASSQVVTRTEAFF.

The chain links TRBV5-1 to TRBJ1-5; TRBD1 might be the D (5 bases). The CDR3 is 15 amino acids. Germline values: CDR1 SGHRS, CDR2 YFSETQ. The V end lost 0 bases, the J end lost 4 bases, and 11 bases lay between the germline ends. CDR3 loop: CASSLGLGGNQPQHF. CDR3 nucleotide sequence: TGCGCCAGCAGCTTGGGGCTCGGGGGGAATCAGCCCCAGCATTTT. Filled out from reference TRBV5-1 and TRBJ1-5, the complete variable domain reads KAGVTQTPRYLIKTRGQQVTLSCSPISGHRSVSWYQQTPGQGLQFLFEYFSETQRNKGNFPGRFSGRQFSNSRSEMNVSTLELGDSALYLCASSLGLGGNQPQHFGDGTRLSIL.

This chain joins TRBV6-1 and TRBJ2-7; D is ambiguous. Trimming cost V 2 bases and J 4 bases, with 3 bases left between them. Looked up from germline, CDR1 is MNHNS and CDR2 is SASEGT. The CDR3 is 11 residues long. CDR3 nucleotides: TGTGCCAGCAGTGAACCTTACGAGCAGTACTTC. Residues: CASSEPYEQYF.

V and J are TRBV6-5 and TRBJ1-1; D might be TRBD1 (5 bases). This CDR3 contains 13 residues. CDR1 and CDR2 (germline): MNHEY, SVGAGI. V lost 2 bases and J 4 bases, leaving 8 bases between the germline ends. The CDR3 reads CASSYDRFTEAFF. DNA of the CDR3: TGTGCCAGCAGTTACGACAGATTCACTGAAGCTTTCTTT.

This chain connects TRBV27 to TRBJ1-6; D may be TRBD1 (6 bases). Trimming left V 7 bases short and J 6 bases short, with 25 bases between. The CDR3 loop spans 18 amino acids. Germline assignment: CDR1 MNHEY and CDR2 SMNVEV (reference sequence). The CDR3 reads CASMSSAGAFWTNSPLHF. The CDR3 DNA reads TGTGCCAGCATGTCCTCAGCGGGGGCTTTTTGGACTAATTCACCCCTCCACTTT.

V usage is TRBV6-1 and J usage is TRBJ1-2; D unclear. Germline V gene data show CDR1 as MNHNS and CDR2 as SASEGT. This CDR3 has 11 amino acids. Deletions cut 1 base from V and 7 bases from J, with 4 bases between. CDR3 amino acids: CASSEVSGYTF. The CDR3 DNA reads as TGTGCCAGCAGTGAAGTCAGTGGCTACACCTTC.

The gene calls are TRBV5-4 and TRBJ2-4; D is perhaps TRBD1 (5 bases). Trimming took 0 bases from V and 8 from J, leaving 18 bases between them. CDR3 size: 16 residues. Germline CDR1 reads SGHNT; CDR2 reads YYREEE (reference sequence). In DNA form, the CDR3 reads TGTGCCAGCAGCTTGGCCCATCTAGGGGCCCAGGACATTCAGTACTTC. This translates into CASSLAHLGAQDIQYF.

The sample holds a few counts of this clone. V is TRBV12-3 or TRBV12-4 and J is TRBJ1-2; D gene ambiguous. Trimming shortened V by 7 bases and J by 12 bases, and 12 bases separated the two germline ends. The CDR3 is made up of 10 amino acids. For the CDR3, the DNA is TGTGCCAGCATACCCTATGTAGACACCTTC. The encoded protein is CASIPYVDTF.

The chain has TRBV19 and TRBJ1-1; the match to TRBD1 covers 8 bases. The CDR3 consists of 17 residues. The germline CDR1 and CDR2 sequences are LNHDA and SQIVND (reference sequence). V shed 4 bases, J shed 0 bases, and the junction held 10 bases outside the gene matches. The CDR3 loop reads CASSTWTGRRLNTEAFF. CDR3 DNA: TGTGCCAGTAGTACCTGGACAGGGAGAAGGTTGAACACTGAAGCTTTCTTT.

Turning to this clone: Sequence at one end of the junction differs from germline and may be a read error. The chain combines TRBV7-7 with TRBJ2-1; weak D call: TRBD2 (6 bases). Germline CDR1 is SSHAT and CDR2 is FNYEAQ (reference sequence). This CDR3 is built from 20 residues. The CDR3 sequence is CASSLGESPAGPVSYNEQFF. CDR3 in DNA: TGTGCTAGCAGCTTAGGGGAAAGCCCAGCGGGCCCCGTCTCCTACAATGAGCAGTTCTTC.

The chain recombines TRBV29-1 with TRBJ2-1; tentative D call: TRBD1 (5 bases). Germline CDR1 and CDR2: SQVTM and ANQGSEA. The V end lost 5 bases, the J end lost 5 bases, and 16 bases lay between the germline ends. CDR3 length: 14 amino acids. The CDR3 DNA follows: TGCAGCGTTATCAAGGGGATGGGGCACAATGAGCAGTTCTTC. Translation gives CSVIKGMGHNEQFF.

The table lists this clone with a few counts. V and J are TRBV20-1 and TRBJ2-7; 7 bases match TRBD1. The CDR3 is made up of 11 amino acids. Germline V gene sequence: CDR1 DFQATT, CDR2 SNEGSKA (reference sequence). Here the CDR3 reads CSRGQTNEQYF. The CDR3 DNA reads TGCAGCCGGGGACAGACGAACGAGCAGTACTTC.

The chain uses TRBV6-2 or TRBV6-3 and TRBJ2-1; unclear D gene. The CDR3 is 14 residues long. The germline V and J ends were trimmed by 0 bases and 10 bases, with 13 bases remaining between them. Germline CDR1 is MNHEY and CDR2 is SVGEGT. The CDR3 nucleotides read TGTGCCAGCAGTTACTCGCTTCCCCCCCGGGAGCAGTTCTTC. Protein: CASSYSLPPREQFF.

The chain recombines TRBV23-1 with TRBJ1-6; D is unresolved. TRBV23-1 is an ORF, with its function uncertain. The CDR3 runs 17 residues. V was trimmed by 8 bases and J by 1 base, leaving 18 bases between them. Here the CDR3 reads CASCPQIAPSYNSPLHF. Written as DNA, the CDR3 is TGCGCCAGCTGTCCTCAGATAGCACCGTCCTATAATTCACCCCTCCACTTT.

This chain uses TRBV6-5 with TRBJ1-1; weak D call: TRBD1 (6 bases). Germline assignment: CDR1 MNHEY and CDR2 SVGAGI. V was clipped by 10 bases and J by 0 bases, with 15 bases between them. The CDR3 runs 14 residues. As DNA, the CDR3 is TGTGCCACACAAGAGACAGGATTGAACACTGAAGCTTTCTTT. Protein product: CATQETGLNTEAFF.

The count of this clone is one. One end of the junction does not line up with germline, which may come from a read error. This chain joins TRBV6-5 and TRBJ1-2; D gene unclear. The CDR3 is made up of 13 amino acids. CDR1 MNHEY and CDR2 SVGAGI come from the germline V gene. The CDR3 region is CASSDSKYNGYTF. The CDR3 DNA reads TGTGCCAGCAGTGACTCCAAGTACAATGGCTACACCTTC.

The chain recombines TRBV12-3 or TRBV12-4 with TRBJ1-4; tentatively, D is TRBD1 (5 bases). V lost 7 bases, J lost 10 bases, and 16 bases lay in between. The CDR3 covers 13 residues. The CDR3 coding sequence is TGTGCCAGCACCCGAAACAGGTTCGGAAAACTGTTTTTT. Translation: CASTRNRFGKLFF.

This clone was seen a single time. The chain combines TRBV5-5 with TRBJ2-5; 8 bases fit TRBD1. V was pared by 6 bases and J by 4 bases, with 11 bases of the junction left unmatched. The CDR3 runs 15 residues. Germline V gene sequence: CDR1 SGHKS, CDR2 YYEKEE (reference sequence). CDR3 DNA sequence: TGTGCCAGCAACCCACAGGGGGGATTTGGAGAGACCCAGTACTTC. Its translation: CASNPQGGFGETQYF.

The DNA for the CDR3 is TGCGCCAGCAGCTCCACCGGGACAGGATTTGAAAAACTGTTTTTT. This translates into CASSSTGTGFEKLFF. V gene TRBV5-1 combines with J gene TRBJ1-4; 8 nucleotides agree with TRBD1. CDR1 and CDR2 from the germline V gene are SGHRS and YFSETQ. This CDR3 spans 15 amino acids. J was trimmed by 7 bases and V by 3 bases; bases with no gene match: 8.

The chain carries TRBV7-2 and TRBJ2-5; D may be TRBD1 (5 bases). V gave up 4 bases and J gave up 1 base, with 10 bases separating them. Germline-derived CDR1 and CDR2 are SGHTA and FQGNSA. CDR3 length: 14 residues. CDR3 region: CASSSWTSQETQYF. For the CDR3, the DNA is TGTGCCAGCAGCTCTTGGACAAGCCAAGAGACCCAGTACTTC.

The chain is built from TRBV3-1 (or the pseudogene TRBV3-2) and TRBJ2-6, with 9 bases lining up with TRBD2. This CDR3 region has 20 residues. CDR1 is LGHDT, CDR2 YNNKEL, per germline (reference sequence). Trimming cost V 0 bases and J 0 bases; bases outside gene matches: 9. The DNA for the CDR3 is TGTGCCAGCAGCCAAGACCCCACAGCGGGGGGTCTCTCTGGGGCCAACGTCCTGACTTTC. Translation gives CASSQDPTAGGLSGANVLTF.

This chain joins TRBV19 and TRBJ2-7; the match to TRBD1 covers 8 bases. This CDR3 comprises 15 residues. V gave up 5 bases and J gave up 0 bases; unmatched junction bases: 6. Germline V gene data show CDR1 as LNHDA and CDR2 as SQIVND (reference sequence). This CDR3 is CASSGRQGNSYEQYF. The CDR3 nucleotides read TGTGCCAGTAGTGGCCGACAGGGGAACTCCTACGAGCAGTACTTC.

The chain recombines TRBV30 with TRBJ2-3; possible D gene TRBD2, 6 bases. Trimming stripped 0 bases from V and 6 bases from J, with 25 bases between. The CDR3 is 18 amino acids. The germline CDR1 and CDR2 sequences are GTSNPN and SVGIG (reference sequence). In nucleotides, the CDR3 is TGTGCCTGGAGTGTAAGGAGGGGTGGGCCGGGGGTAATCGATACGCAGTATTTT. As protein: CAWSVRRGGPGVIDTQYF.

The chain links TRBV6-7 to TRBJ2-7; TRBD2 agrees at 10 bases. TRBV6-7 is recorded as an ORF, its role being uncertain. With 0 bases clipped from V and 6 bases from J, the junction kept 11 bases outside the gene matches. The CDR3 has 17 residues. Here the CDR3 reads CASSYSNLAGARCEQYF. Here the CDR3 DNA reads TGTGCCAGCAGTTACTCGAATCTAGCGGGGGCGCGCTGCGAGCAGTACTTC.

The chain employs TRBV15 and TRBJ2-1; 8 bases fit TRBD1. The CDR3 extends over 15 amino acids. Germline V gene sequence: CDR1 LNHNV, CDR2 YYDKDF (reference sequence). V lost 1 base and J lost 7; bases outside the gene matches: 6. The CDR3 loop is CATSRAGGRLNEQFF. In DNA, the CDR3 is TGTGCCACCAGCAGAGCAGGGGGCCGTTTGAATGAGCAGTTCTTC.

The chain has TRBV4-2 and TRBJ1-1; 9 bases agree with TRBD1. Germline values: CDR1 LGHNA, CDR2 YNFKEQ. This CDR3 is built from 15 residues. With 2 bases clipped from V and 7 bases from J, the junction kept 8 bases outside the gene matches. CDR3 nucleotides: TGTGCCAGCAGCCAACTACAGGGGGCCATAGGTGAAGCTTTCTTT. Translated: CASSQLQGAIGEAFF.

A single count supports this clone. The chain has TRBV27 and TRBJ2-5, with TRBD1 matching over 10 bases. This CDR3 comprises 15 residues. Trimming took 5 bases from V and 5 from J; bases not matched to a gene: 8. The germline CDR1 and CDR2 sequences are MNHEY and SMNVEV (reference sequence). CDR3 DNA sequence: TGTGCCAGCAGTCGGGACAGGGGCGGATGGGAGACCCAGTACTTC. It is translated as CASSRDRGGWETQYF.